These 28 T cell receptor beta chains originate from one sample sequenced in a study of CXCR3-negative and CXCR3-positive naive CD8 T cells. TRB cDNA was prepared as libraries by UMI-labeled 5' RACE. After re-calling the 5' RACE reads, TCRdb lists one entry per CDR3 protein, DNA absent. The specimen's table records roughly 24,000 distinct CDR3 sequences. The sample taken for sequencing was naive CXCR3- CD8+ T cells from blood. The subset is: CD45RO-CCR7+CD27+CD95- naive CD8+ T cells lacking CXCR3 (TNR3-). The source of these receptors is a human donor in good health. Some clones in this sample may be carry-over from other donors' samples.

This chain links TRBV9 with TRBJ2-2; no DNA is available, so the TRBD1 call from TCRdb remains unchecked. CDR3 size: 16 residues. CDR1 and CDR2 (germline): SGDLS, YYNGEE. CDR3 in amino acids: CASSGTGTGNTGELFF.

The rearrangement uses TRBV12-3 or TRBV12-4 and TRBJ2-1; TCRdb selects TRBD1, and the lack of DNA leaves this call unchecked. This CDR3 spans 12 amino acids. CDR3 sequence: CASSPHPGEQFF.

CDR3 sequence reads: CASSFPQAIGTDMQYF. V usage is TRBV7-9 and J usage is TRBJ2-3; TCRdb gives TRBD1 as the D gene, but with no DNA this cannot be confirmed. The CDR3 contains 16 residues. Germline CDR1 is SEHNR and CDR2 is FQNEAQ (reference sequence).

The rearrangement uses TRBV4-3 and TRBJ2-3; as DNA is missing, the TRBD2 call by TCRdb cannot be tested. The length of the CDR3 is 17 residues. Germline CDR1 LGHNA, CDR2 YSLEER. The CDR3 protein is CASSQESEAGGPYTQYF.

This chain joins TRBV7-8 and TRBJ2-2. Germline CDR1 reads SGHVS; CDR2 reads FQNEAQ. The CDR3 totals 15 residues. The CDR3 reads CASSAFRGNTGELFF. The full variable domain, in which reference TRBV7-8 and TRBJ2-2 provide the parts outside the CDR3, is GAGVSQSPRYKVAKRGQDVALRCDPISGHVSLFWYQQALGQGPEFLTYFQNEAQLDKSGLPSDRFFAERPEGSVSTLKIQRTQQEDSAVYLCASSAFRGNTGELFFGEGSRLTVL.

J is TRBJ2-7 and V is TRBV20-1; checking the TCRdb D call of TRBD2 is not possible without DNA. The CDR3 is 13 residues long. The germline V gene encodes CDR1 DFQATT and CDR2 SNEGSKA (reference sequence). CDR3 protein: CSVKDRNEGEQYF.

The V and J genes are TRBV7-9 and TRBJ1-2. Germline assignment: CDR1 SEHNR and CDR2 FQNEAQ (reference sequence). This CDR3 contains 13 residues. The CDR3 loop is CASSLERSYGYTF.

The genes are TRBV6-5 and TRBJ2-1. This CDR3 has 11 amino acids. CDR1 is MNHEY, CDR2 SVGAGI, per germline. The CDR3 sequence is CASSYDLEQFF.

The CDR3 spells CAIKSGTGGQETQYF. This sequence joins TRBV10-3 and TRBJ2-5; the TRBD1 assignment by TCRdb is unverifiable without DNA. The CDR3 loop spans 15 amino acids. Germline CDR1 reads ENHRY; CDR2 reads SYGVKD.

CDR3: CASSDGLGGPDAQYF. This chain joins TRBV6-4 and TRBJ2-3; without DNA, the TCRdb call of TRBD1 cannot be checked. CDR3 length: 15 residues. Germline-derived CDR1 and CDR2 are MRHNA and SNTAGT.

Here the CDR3 reads CASSQATRDHGYEQFF. The J gene is TRBJ2-1, the V gene TRBV4-2; the TRBD1 assignment by TCRdb is unverifiable without DNA. Germline V lookup: CDR1 LGHNA, CDR2 YNFKEQ. The CDR3 spans 16 residues.

CDR3 sequence reads: CASSAPPYNEQFF. The rearrangement links TRBV11-2 to TRBJ2-1; with no DNA, the TCRdb D assignment of TRBD1 cannot be verified. Germline V gives CDR1 SGHAT, CDR2 FQNNGV. CDR3 length: 13 residues.

This chain links TRBV14 with TRBJ2-3; TCRdb calls TRBD2, which cannot be checked without DNA. The germline V gene encodes CDR1 SGHDN and CDR2 FVKESK. This CDR3 is 14 amino acids long. CDR3 region: CATSPTSVTDTQYF.

The chain recombines TRBV2 with TRBJ2-7; TCRdb's D gene call, TRBD1, goes unchecked for lack of DNA. The V gene's germline CDR1 is SNHLY and CDR2 FYNNEI. The CDR3 contains 13 residues. The CDR3 spells CASSDGTTYEQYF. Together with reference TRBV2 and TRBJ2-7, the CDR3 gives the full variable domain: EPEVTQTPSHQVTQMGQEVILRCVPISNHLYFYWYRQILGQKVEFLVSFYNNEISEKSEIFDDQFSVERPDGSNFTLKIRSTKLEDSAMYFCASSDGTTYEQYFGPGTRLTVT.

V is TRBV19 and J is TRBJ2-1; TCRdb indicates TRBD1, and absent DNA this call remains unverified. CDR1 LNHDA and CDR2 SQIVND come from the germline V gene (reference sequence). This CDR3 has 13 amino acids. The CDR3 loop is CASSIWGGNEQFF.

This clonotype registers medium-sized by frequency. The rearrangement uses TRBV11-2 and TRBJ2-7; TCRdb outputs TRBD2, but without DNA this stays unchecked. Germline V gives CDR1 SGHAT, CDR2 FQNNGV. There are 15 residues in the CDR3. CDR3 residues: CASSFGTSGSYEQYF.

The rearrangement links TRBV24-1 to TRBJ2-1. Germline V gene data show CDR1 as KGHDR and CDR2 as SFDVKD. The CDR3 sequence is 13 residues long. CDR3 protein: CATSVAEYNEQFF.

The chain is built from TRBV29-1 and TRBJ2-2; TCRdb's D gene call, TRBD1, goes unchecked for lack of DNA. This CDR3 comprises 13 residues. Germline CDR1 SQVTM, CDR2 ANQGSEA. The CDR3 sequence: CSGTGAHTGELFF.

The chain links TRBV12-3 or TRBV12-4 to TRBJ2-5; TCRdb gives TRBD1 as the D gene, but with no DNA this cannot be confirmed. This CDR3 is 14 amino acids long. The CDR3 protein is CASSLAGGPETQYF.

This chain uses TRBV12-3 or TRBV12-4 with TRBJ1-2; checking the TCRdb D call of TRBD1 is not possible without DNA. The CDR3 runs to 12 residues. The CDR3 loop reads CASSLGSGGYTF.

This chain connects TRBV7-2 to TRBJ1-1. Germline CDR1 is SGHTA and CDR2 is FQGNSA. The CDR3 is 15 amino acids. Here the CDR3 reads CASSLESYLNTEAFF.

The chain employs TRBV7-2 and TRBJ1-5; absent DNA, TCRdb's TRBD1 call cannot be checked. In germline, CDR1 is SGHTA, CDR2 FQGNSA. The CDR3 loop spans 14 amino acids. The CDR3 here is CASSPYRGGQPQHF. The variable domain in full, with the rest retrieved from reference TRBV7-2 and TRBJ1-5, is GAGVSQSPSNKVTEKGKDVELRCDPISGHTALYWYRQSLGQGLEFLIYFQGNSAPDKSGLPSDRFSAERTGGSVSTLTIQRTQQEDSAVYLCASSPYRGGQPQHFGDGTRLSIL.

The chain's CDR3 is CAAFWANYGYTF. The chain couples TRBV12-3 or TRBV12-4 to TRBJ1-2. The CDR3 is 12 amino acids.

In terms of frequency, this clonotype is medium-sized. V is TRBV28 and J is TRBJ2-7. Germline values: CDR1 MDHEN, CDR2 SYDVKM. The CDR3 has 15 amino acids. The CDR3 sequence: CASSDLVESTYEQYF. The complete variable domain, with remaining parts taken from reference TRBV28 and TRBJ2-7, reads DVKVTQSSRYLVKRTGEKVFLECVQDMDHENMFWYRQDPGLGLRLIYFSYDVKMKEKGDIPEGYSVSREKKERFSLILESASTNQTSMYLCASSDLVESTYEQYFGPGTRLTVT.

The chain carries TRBV29-1 and TRBJ2-2; TCRdb names TRBD2, which stays unverified in the absence of DNA. CDR3 length: 13 amino acids. CDR1 is SQVTM, CDR2 ANQGSEA, per germline. The CDR3 is CSVRLADTGELFF.

The V call is TRBV20-1, the J call TRBJ2-2; TCRdb picks TRBD1, but there is no DNA to check that call. Germline loops: CDR1 DFQATT, CDR2 SNEGSKA (reference sequence). This CDR3 has 14 residues. The CDR3 loop reads CSFVTGEGTGELFF.

CDR3 loop: CASSQEDKLYGYNF. The V call is TRBV4-3, the J call TRBJ1-2. The CDR3 runs to 14 residues. Per germline, CDR1 LGHNA and CDR2 YSLEER.

V is TRBV3-1 and J is TRBJ2-1. Germline lookup yields CDR1 LGHDT and CDR2 YNNKEL (reference sequence). The CDR3 length is 15 residues. The CDR3 here is CASSQWNGSYNEQFF.